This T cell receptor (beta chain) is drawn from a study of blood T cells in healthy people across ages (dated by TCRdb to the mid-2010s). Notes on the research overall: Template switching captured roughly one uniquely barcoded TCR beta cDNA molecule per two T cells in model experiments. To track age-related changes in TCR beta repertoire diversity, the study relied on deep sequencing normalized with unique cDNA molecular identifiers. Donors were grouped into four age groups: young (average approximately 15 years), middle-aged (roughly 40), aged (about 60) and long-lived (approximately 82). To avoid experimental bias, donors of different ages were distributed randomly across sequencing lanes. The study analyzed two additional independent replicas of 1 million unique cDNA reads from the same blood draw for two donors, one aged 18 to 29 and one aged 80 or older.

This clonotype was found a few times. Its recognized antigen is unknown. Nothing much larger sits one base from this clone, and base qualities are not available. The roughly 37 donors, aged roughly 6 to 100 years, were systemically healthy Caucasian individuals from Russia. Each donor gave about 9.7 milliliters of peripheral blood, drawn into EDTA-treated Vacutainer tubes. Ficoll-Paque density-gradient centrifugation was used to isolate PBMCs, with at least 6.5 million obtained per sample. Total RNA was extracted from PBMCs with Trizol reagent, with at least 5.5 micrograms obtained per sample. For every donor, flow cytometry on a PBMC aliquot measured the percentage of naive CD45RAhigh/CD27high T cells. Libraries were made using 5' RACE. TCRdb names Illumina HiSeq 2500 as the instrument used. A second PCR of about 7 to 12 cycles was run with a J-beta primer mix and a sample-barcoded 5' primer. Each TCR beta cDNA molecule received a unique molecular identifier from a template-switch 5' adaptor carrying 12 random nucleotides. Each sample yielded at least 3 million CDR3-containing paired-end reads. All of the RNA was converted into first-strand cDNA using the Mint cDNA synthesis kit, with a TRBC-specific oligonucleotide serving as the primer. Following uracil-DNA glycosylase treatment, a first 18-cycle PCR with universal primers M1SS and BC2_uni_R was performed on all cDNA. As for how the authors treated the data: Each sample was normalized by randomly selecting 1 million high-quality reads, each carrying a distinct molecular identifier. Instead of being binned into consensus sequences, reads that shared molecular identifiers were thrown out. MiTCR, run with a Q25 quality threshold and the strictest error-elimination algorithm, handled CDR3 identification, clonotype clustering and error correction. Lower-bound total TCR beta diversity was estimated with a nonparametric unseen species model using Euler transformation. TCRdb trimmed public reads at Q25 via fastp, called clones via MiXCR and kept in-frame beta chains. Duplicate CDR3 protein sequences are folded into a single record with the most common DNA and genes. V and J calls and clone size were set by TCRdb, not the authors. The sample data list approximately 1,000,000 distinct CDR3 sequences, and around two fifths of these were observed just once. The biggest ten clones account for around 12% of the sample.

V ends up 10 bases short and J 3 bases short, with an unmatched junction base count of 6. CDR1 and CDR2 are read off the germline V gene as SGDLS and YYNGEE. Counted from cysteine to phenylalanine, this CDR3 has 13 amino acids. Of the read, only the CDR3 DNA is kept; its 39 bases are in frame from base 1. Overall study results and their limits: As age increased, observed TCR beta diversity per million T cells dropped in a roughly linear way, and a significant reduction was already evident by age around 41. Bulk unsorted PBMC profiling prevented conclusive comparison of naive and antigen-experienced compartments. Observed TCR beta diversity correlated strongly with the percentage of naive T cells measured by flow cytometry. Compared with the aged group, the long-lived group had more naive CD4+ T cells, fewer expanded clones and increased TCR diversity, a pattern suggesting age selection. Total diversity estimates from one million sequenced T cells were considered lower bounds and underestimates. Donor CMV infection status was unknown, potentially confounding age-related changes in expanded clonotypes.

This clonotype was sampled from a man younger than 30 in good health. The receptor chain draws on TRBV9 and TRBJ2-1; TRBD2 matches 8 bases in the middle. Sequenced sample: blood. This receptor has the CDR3 CASGGAIYNEQFF. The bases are TGTGCCTCCGGGGGGGCTATCTACAATGAGCAGTTCTTC.